This is a list of T cell receptor beta chains from one sample in a study of monozygotic twins with inflammatory bowel disease. TCRdb re-called the 5' RACE reads and gives one entry per CDR3 protein, without DNA. Here the sample table reports about 380,000 distinct CDR3 sequences. The sequenced sample was blood. The receptors come from a human donor with ulcerative colitis or Crohn's disease, or a healthy co-twin of an affected twin (not recorded which). CDR3s include the opening cysteine and the closing phenylalanine or tryptophan.

j_call	v_call	cdr3_aa
TRBJ2-2	TRBV11-3	CASSLSTSPAGELFF
TRBJ1-1	TRBV6-1	CASIENTEAFF
TRBJ2-3	TRBV18	CASSPTGNIMTDTQYF
TRBJ2-7	TRBV6-1	CASSEFYEQYF
TRBJ2-1	TRBV6-2/TRBV6-3	CASSRRRTGVNDEQFF
TRBJ1-5	TRBV6-1	CASVKGPTRNQPQHF
TRBJ1-2	TRBV12-3/TRBV12-4	CASSPWGGASGYTF
TRBJ2-7	TRBV5-1	CASSLAELPEWYF
TRBJ1-2	TRBV13	CASSLGVPDLGGGYTF
TRBJ2-5	TRBV3-1	CASSQGRLAGAYGTQYF
TRBJ2-7	TRBV30	CAWSPRVGLSYEQYF
TRBJ2-4	TRBV7-9	CASSSLPQGEAKNIQYF
TRBJ2-7	TRBV24-1	CATSPGQGTYEQYF
TRBJ2-2	TRBV4-3	CASSQVQGEVFF
TRBJ2-2	TRBV20-1	CSALPAGRNTGELFF
TRBJ1-3	TRBV4-1	CASSQDPAYGNTIYF
TRBJ2-3	TRBV4-2	CASSQDRGGTDTQYF
TRBJ2-7	TRBV20-1	CSAGGMARGHEQYF
TRBJ1-4	TRBV12-3/TRBV12-4	CASSYPGQGKLFF
TRBJ1-1	TRBV4-3	CASSQATGAGETEAFF
TRBJ1-2	TRBV6-5	CASSYGERYGYTF
TRBJ2-3	TRBV15	CATNTYGGDRGPDTQYF
TRBJ2-3	TRBV29-1	CSVAGQGGSTDTQYF
TRBJ2-5	TRBV25-1	CASSEAGRETQYF
TRBJ1-3	TRBV5-1	CASSLEGLSGNTIYF
TRBJ2-2	TRBV20-1	CSARWPENTGELFF
TRBJ2-3	TRBV24-1	CATSDLDGAVDTQYF
TRBJ1-1	TRBV10-3	CAIGATGPSNTEAFF
TRBJ2-1	TRBV11-2	CASSLEPTREYSYNEQFF
TRBJ2-7	TRBV30	CAWSFSGASYEQYF
TRBJ2-5	TRBV6-2/TRBV6-3	CASSRLLETQYF
TRBJ2-6	TRBV2	CASTGSGANVLTF
TRBJ2-1	TRBV5-1	CASSSYSGGAYNEQFF
TRBJ1-5	TRBV5-1	CASSLGDPNQPQHF
TRBJ2-5	TRBV29-1	CSGAYNRGHQETQYF
TRBJ2-1	TRBV9	CASSVRYYNEQFF
TRBJ2-3	TRBV7-9	CASSSSTGIGHTDTQYF
TRBJ1-5	TRBV7-2	CASSLVSGGTGQPQHF
TRBJ2-7	TRBV4-1	CASSQDTQSLYEQYF
TRBJ2-7	TRBV6-1	CASRLAGDHSYEQYF
TRBJ2-3	TRBV20-1	CSARKTSGDHTDTQYF
TRBJ1-6	TRBV18	CASSPRQGADNSPLHF
TRBJ2-5	TRBV7-3	CASSPGLAPNYQETQYF
TRBJ2-3	TRBV12-3/TRBV12-4	CASILGTGGTDTQYF
TRBJ2-1	TRBV5-1	CASSFGTGADEQFF
TRBJ2-7	TRBV12-3/TRBV12-4	CASRRGEVYEQYF
TRBJ2-1	TRBV6-2/TRBV6-3	CASSKTGGVSNEQFF
TRBJ2-3	TRBV9	CASSVASGGAEGTQYF
TRBJ2-1	TRBV4-3	CASSQGSNNEQFF
TRBJ2-7	TRBV20-1	CSAGRDRGYEQYF